This T cell receptor beta chain comes out of a study of early T cells in non-severe SARS-CoV-2 infection. Turning to this clonotype: Its target is unknown. A much bigger clone sits one base away, suggesting this may be a read error.

Study results and caveats: A preference for anti-spike CD8 responses marked VDJdb matching, which missed private and CD4 specificities.

Unique molecular identifiers were added to individual cDNA molecules. TCRdb re-called the 5' RACE reads through MiXCR, storing one row per CDR3 protein. The table includes over 50,000 distinct CDR3 sequences, around 8% detected once. Germline-derived CDR1 and CDR2 are SGHDN and FVKESK. The CDR3 runs 11 residues. V shed 3 bases and J shed 6 bases, with 6 bases lying between them. The clonotype comes from an adult who was a healthcare worker with PCR-confirmed SARS-CoV-2 infection or an uninfected control (not recorded which). V is TRBV14 and J is TRBJ2-7; D unresolved. Sequencing was done on a sample of whole blood. The CDR3 region is CASSQGFEQYF. The CDR3 nucleotides read TGTGCCAGCAGCCAGGGGTTCGAGCAGTACTTC.